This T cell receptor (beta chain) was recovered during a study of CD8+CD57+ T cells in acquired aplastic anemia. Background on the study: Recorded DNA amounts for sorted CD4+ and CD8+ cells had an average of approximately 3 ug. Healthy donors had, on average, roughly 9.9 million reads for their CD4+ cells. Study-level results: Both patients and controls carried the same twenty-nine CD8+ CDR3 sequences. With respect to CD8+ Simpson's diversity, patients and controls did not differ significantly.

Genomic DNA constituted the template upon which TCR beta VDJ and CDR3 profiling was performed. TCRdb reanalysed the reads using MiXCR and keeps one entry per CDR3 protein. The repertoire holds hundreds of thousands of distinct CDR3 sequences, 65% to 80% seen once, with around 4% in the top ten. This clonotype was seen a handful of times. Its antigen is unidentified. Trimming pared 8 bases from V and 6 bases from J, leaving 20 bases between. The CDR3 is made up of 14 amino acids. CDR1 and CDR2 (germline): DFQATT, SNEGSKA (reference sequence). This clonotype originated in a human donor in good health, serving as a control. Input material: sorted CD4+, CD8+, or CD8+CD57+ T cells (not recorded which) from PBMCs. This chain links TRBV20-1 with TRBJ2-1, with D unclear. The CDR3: CSTPRVLPSNEQFF. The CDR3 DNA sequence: TGCAGTACCCCCCGGGTACTTCCCTCCAATGAGCAGTTCTTC.